The next 22 T cell receptor beta chains were all read from a single sample in a study of cytomegalovirus exposure and HLA in healthy donors. Some clones are missing from TCRdb's copy, which holds only in-frame ones; the method was immunoSEQ multiplex PCR. Of over 60,000 clones detected, roughly 96% appear once; the ten largest clones hold around 3%. The sample consisted of PBMCs. All receptors derive from a man between 18 and 35 years old in good health and CMV-seronegative.

This chain connects TRBV30 to TRBJ1-5; D gene ambiguous. The germline V and J ends were trimmed by 1 base and 7 bases, with 11 bases remaining between them. This CDR3 has 13 amino acids. Germline-derived CDR1 and CDR2 are GTSNPN and SVGIG (reference sequence). As DNA, the CDR3 is TGTGCCTGGAGTGAATCTTCTAGCCAGCCCCAGCATTTT. This sequence encodes CAWSESSSQPQHF.

The genes are TRBV5-1 and TRBJ1-4; no clear D. Trimming stripped 1 base from V and 6 bases from J, with 7 bases between. Germline CDR1 is SGHRS and CDR2 is YFSETQ. CDR3 size: 13 residues. The CDR3 loop is CASSLILDEKLFF. The CDR3 coding sequence is TGCGCCAGCAGCTTGATCCTCGATGAAAAACTGTTTTTT.

V gene TRBV7-9 combines with J gene TRBJ1-4; possible D gene TRBD1, 5 bases. Germline values: CDR1 SEHNR, CDR2 FQNEAQ (reference sequence). Trimming left V 5 bases short and J 5 bases short, with 18 bases between. The CDR3 contains 16 residues. The CDR3 sequence: CASSASGDGENEKLFF. DNA of the CDR3: TGTGCCAGCAGCGCCTCGGGGGACGGAGAAAATGAAAAACTGTTTTTT.

The rearrangement uses TRBV13 and TRBJ1-1; tentatively, D is TRBD1 (6 bases). The CDR3 has 17 residues. V was pared by 4 bases and J by 0 bases, with 18 bases between. Germline assignment: CDR1 PRHDT and CDR2 FYEKMQ (reference sequence). In DNA form, the CDR3 reads TGTGCCAGCAGCTCAGTAAACTCGGACAGAATGAACACTGAAGCTTTCTTT. As protein: CASSSVNSDRMNTEAFF.

The genes are TRBV9 and TRBJ2-1; the D is unclear. Germline V gene lookup returns CDR1 SGDLS and CDR2 YYNGEE. The CDR3 length is 11 residues. The V end lost 0 bases, the J end lost 8 bases, and 3 bases lay between the germline ends. The DNA for the CDR3 is TGTGCCAGCAGCGTAGCGGATGAGCAGTTCTTC. Its protein product is CASSVADEQFF.

The J gene is TRBJ1-2, the V gene TRBV7-2; a weak D match, TRBD1 (6 bases). The CDR3 sequence is 15 residues long. Germline V gives CDR1 SGHTA, CDR2 FQGNSA. V lost 2 bases, J lost 2 bases, and 12 bases lay in between. The CDR3 bases are TGTGCCAGCAGCTTACTGGACAGACCAAACTATGGCTACACCTTC. Amino acids: CASSLLDRPNYGYTF.

The chain has TRBV5-8 and TRBJ2-3; D is uncertain. V lost 5 bases, J lost 5 bases, and 6 bases lay in between. CDR3 size: 11 residues. The germline V gene encodes CDR1 SGHTS and CDR2 YDEGEE. The CDR3: CASRAGDTQYF. CDR3 DNA: TGTGCCAGCAGGGCTGGAGATACGCAGTATTTT.

This chain joins TRBV28 and TRBJ1-1, with D perhaps TRBD1 (6 bases). This CDR3 is 14 amino acids long. V lost 5 bases and J lost 4, with 14 bases in between. CDR1 and CDR2 from the germline V gene are MDHEN and SYDVKM. CDR3 nucleotides: TGTGCCAGCAGTGTCCAACAGGGCGCCACTGAAGCTTTCTTT. Translating it yields CASSVQQGATEAFF. The entire variable domain, with the rest obtained from reference TRBV28 and TRBJ1-1, is as follows: DVKVTQSSRYLVKRTGEKVFLECVQDMDHENMFWYRQDPGLGLRLIYFSYDVKMKEKGDIPEGYSVSREKKERFSLILESASTNQTSMYLCASSVQQGATEAFFGQGTRLTVV.

The chain combines TRBV7-9 with TRBJ2-5, with 7 bases fitting TRBD1. Germline V gene lookup returns CDR1 SEHNR and CDR2 FQNEAQ (reference sequence). The CDR3 contains 15 residues. Trimming took 2 bases from V and 2 from J; bases not matched to a gene: 5. The CDR3 region has the DNA TGTGCCAGCAGCTTATCGGGGACAGTGCAAGAGACCCAGTACTTC. It encodes CASSLSGTVQETQYF. Variable domain in full (rest from reference TRBV7-9 and TRBJ2-5): DTGVSQNPRHKITKRGQNVTFRCDPISEHNRLYWYRQTLGQGPEFLTYFQNEAQLEKSRLLSDRFSAERPKGSFSTLEIQRTEQGDSAMYLCASSLSGTVQETQYFGPGTRLLVL.

The CDR3 sequence is CASSHQTSGSNTGELFF. The DNA for the CDR3 is TGCGCCAGCAGCCACCAGACTAGCGGGAGTAACACCGGGGAGCTGTTTTTT. The chain employs TRBV5-1 and TRBJ2-2; 12 positions agree with TRBD2. This CDR3 spans 17 amino acids. Germline assignment: CDR1 SGHRS and CDR2 YFSETQ. The J segment lost 2 bases and the V segment lost 4 bases, leaving 6 bases of the junction unmatched. The full variable domain, completed using reference TRBV5-1 and TRBJ2-2, is KAGVTQTPRYLIKTRGQQVTLSCSPISGHRSVSWYQQTPGQGLQFLFEYFSETQRNKGNFPGRFSGRQFSNSRSEMNVSTLELGDSALYLCASSHQTSGSNTGELFFGEGSRLTVL.

The chain has TRBV4-1 and TRBJ2-1; TRBD1 aligns across 8 bases. Germline lookup yields CDR1 MGHRA and CDR2 YSYEKL. The CDR3 covers 15 residues. The V segment lost 2 bases and the J segment 4 bases; nucleotides outside the gene matches: 4. Here the CDR3 reads CASSQQQGVYNEQFF. DNA of the CDR3: TGCGCCAGCAGCCAACAACAGGGGGTTTACAATGAGCAGTTCTTC.

The V call is TRBV5-4, the J call TRBJ2-2, with 9 bases aligning to TRBD1. V was pared by 6 bases and J by 2 bases, with 5 bases of the junction left unmatched. This CDR3 region has 15 residues. Germline assignment: CDR1 SGHNT and CDR2 YYREEE (reference sequence). The CDR3 nucleotides are TGTGCCAGCAACTCGGGACAGGGAAACACCGGGGAGCTGTTTTTT. This translates into CASNSGQGNTGELFF. Looking up the rest from reference TRBV5-4 and TRBJ2-2 gives the full variable domain: ETGVTQSPTHLIKTRGQQVTLRCSSQSGHNTVSWYQQALGQGPQFIFQYYREEENGRGNFPPRFSGLQFPNYSSELNVNALELDDSALYLCASNSGQGNTGELFFGEGSRLTVL.

The gene calls are TRBV28 and TRBJ2-7; D gene ambiguous. Trimming stripped 3 bases from V and 4 bases from J, with 22 bases between. The CDR3 spans 17 residues. Germline CDR1 reads MDHEN; CDR2 reads SYDVKM. The CDR3 loop is CASSLSQPLIPSYEQYF. In DNA, the CDR3 is TGTGCCAGCAGTTTGTCACAACCCCTGATACCGTCATACGAGCAGTACTTC.

The chain has TRBV19 and TRBJ1-3; D unclear. Trimming left V 3 bases short and J 0 bases short, with 9 bases between. CDR1 and CDR2 (germline): LNHDA, SQIVND (reference sequence). The CDR3 totals 15 residues. CDR3 DNA sequence: TGTGCCAGTAGTATCGGCCGGGACTCTGGAAACACCATATATTTT. Its translation is CASSIGRDSGNTIYF.

This clone was counted a single time. The J gene is TRBJ2-1, the V gene TRBV4-2; D gene unclear. Germline CDR1 is LGHNA and CDR2 is YNFKEQ. Trimming shortened V by 4 bases and J by 5 bases, and 9 bases separated the two germline ends. The CDR3 extends over 13 amino acids. In DNA form, the CDR3 reads TGTGCCAGCAGCCGTGATATAGACAATGAGCAGTTCTTC. It encodes CASSRDIDNEQFF.

The chain combines TRBV7-3 with TRBJ2-1, with a tentative D call TRBD2 (5 bases). The CDR3 covers 14 residues. Trimming took off 4 bases at V and 3 bases at J, with 10 bases between the two ends. CDR1 is SGHTA and CDR2 is FQGTGA in the germline V gene. The CDR3 sequence: CASSSDSDYNEQFF. The CDR3 coding sequence is TGTGCCAGCAGCTCGGACTCCGACTACAATGAGCAGTTCTTC.

About this clone itself: The identical CDR3 is also encoded by other nucleotide sequences in the sample. DNA of the CDR3: TGCAGCGCCGGGACTGGCACCTACGAGCAGTACTTC. Encoded protein: CSAGTGTYEQYF. This chain uses TRBV29-1 with TRBJ2-7; tentative D call: TRBD2 (6 bases). V lost 7 bases to trimming and J lost 2 bases, with 12 bases between them. The V gene's germline CDR1 is SQVTM and CDR2 ANQGSEA. The CDR3 loop spans 12 amino acids.

The gene calls are TRBV6-1 and TRBJ2-7; 7 bases are a match to TRBD2. Germline CDR1 reads MNHNS; CDR2 reads SASEGT. J lost 7 bases, V lost 1 base, and 7 bases had no gene match. There are 14 residues in the CDR3. CDR3 loop: CASSEGREAGEQYF. CDR3 DNA: TGTGCCAGCAGTGAAGGTAGGGAAGCGGGAGAGCAGTACTTC.

The V and J genes are TRBV6-6 and TRBJ1-4; D not certain. V dropped 7 bases and J dropped 5 bases, with 11 bases sitting between them. The CDR3 has 13 residues. In germline, CDR1 is MNHNY, CDR2 SVGAGI (reference sequence). CDR3 residues: CASTTDMNEKLFF. CDR3 nucleotide sequence: TGTGCCAGCACCACAGATATGAATGAAAAACTGTTTTTT.

The genes are TRBV4-2 and TRBJ1-1; D is unclear. Germline loops: CDR1 LGHNA, CDR2 YNFKEQ. CDR3 length: 11 amino acids. V was pared by 0 bases and J by 14 bases, with 10 bases between. CDR3 DNA: TGTGCCAGCAGCCAAGATAGTAAGTTGTTCTTT. Translation gives CASSQDSKLFF.

CDR3 DNA sequence: TGCAGCGTTCGACACACCGGACAGTTGAACACTGAAGCTTTCTTT. As protein: CSVRHTGQLNTEAFF. J is TRBJ1-1 and V is TRBV29-1; possible D gene TRBD1, 6 bases. The CDR3 extends over 15 amino acids. V was clipped by 5 bases and J by 0 bases, with 16 bases between them. CDR1 is SQVTM and CDR2 is ANQGSEA in the germline V gene.

Only one count was recorded for this clone. This chain joins TRBV11-2 and TRBJ1-4, with D possibly being TRBD1 (6 bases). The CDR3 is 13 residues long. Germline V gene data show CDR1 as SGHAT and CDR2 as FQNNGV. Trimming took 8 bases from V and 5 from J, leaving 12 bases between them. CDR3 protein: CASRSQGNEKLFF. The CDR3 bases are TGTGCCAGCCGGAGCCAGGGGAATGAAAAACTGTTTTTT.